This entry is about one T cell receptor beta chain. V was shortened by 6 bases and J by 10 bases, with 16 bases between the two germline ends. Germline lookup yields CDR1 SQVTM and CDR2 ANQGSEA. This CDR3 is built from 12 residues. This sample was included in a study of blood T cell repertoires in COVID-19. Turning to the study itself: The United States, Italy and Spain supplied acute and convalescent COVID-19 samples. PBMCs, B-cell-depleted T cells, or T cells were the source of the cDNA or gDNA that made up the material.

In the authors' workflow: Cell counts per sample came from amplifying reference gene primers. The assay was immunoSEQ multiplex PCR, and TCRdb's table has in-frame clones only and misses some. That table furnishes V, J and clone size, whereas the DNA furnished D and trimming. The sample gives about 140,000 clones, 90% of which show up once; 11% is in the top ten. The clonotype comes from a woman of 80 years or more with acute or convalescent COVID-19. The rearrangement links TRBV29-1 to TRBJ2-1, with D possibly matching TRBD1 (6 bases). The material sequenced was peripheral blood. The CDR3 DNA sequence: TGCAGCGTCGACGCACCGGGACAAGAGCAGTTCTTC. Translated: CSVDAPGQEQFF.